The rows below give T cell receptor beta chains drawn from one sample of a study of T-cell reconstitution after alpha-beta-depleted transplantation in children. TCRdb recomputed calls from the PCR reads with MiXCR, one row per CDR3 protein. The table includes a few hundred thousand distinct CDR3 sequences, roughly 11% detected once. The sample in question was peripheral blood, obtained 180 days after TCRalphabeta/CD19-depleted stem cell transplant. The receptors were gathered from a male patient between 2 and 15 years old who had a stem cell transplant for chronic granulomatous disease, so the T cells may come from the graft donor. Both conserved end residues are part of each CDR3. The D gene is left open where the match is weak. Clone size is stated in some rows and not others, as once, few, many or a class when expanded.

abundance,d_gene,v_gene,j_gene,CDR3aa,CDR3nt
many,TRBD2,TRBV5-1,TRBJ2-2,CASSSRLAANTGELFF,TGCGCCAGCAGCTCGCGACTAGCGGCCAACACCGGGGAGCTGTTTTTT
many,NA,TRBV20-1,TRBJ2-7,CSASGREGAVYEQYF,TGCAGTGCTAGCGGGAGAGAGGGGGCAGTATACGAGCAGTACTTC
many,NA,TRBV29-1,TRBJ2-7,CSVSASSYEQYF,TGCAGCGTTAGTGCTAGCTCCTACGAGCAGTACTTC
many,TRBD1,TRBV5-1,TRBJ2-3,CASSVGQGDTDTQYF,TGCGCCAGCAGCGTGGGACAGGGGGATACAGATACGCAGTATTTT
few,NA,TRBV12-3/TRBV12-4,TRBJ2-1,CASAIRSRSGQFF,TGTGCCAGCGCAATTCGCAGTCGTTCTGGGCAGTTCTTC
NA,NA,TRBV13,TRBJ1-2,CASSYIGINYGYTF,TGTGCCAGCAGCTATATAGGGATTAACTATGGCTACACCTTC
many,NA,TRBV5-8,TRBJ2-2,CASSYGELFF,TGTGCCAGCAGCTACGGGGAGCTGTTTTTT
NA,TRBD1,TRBV10-3,TRBJ2-7,CAIQPGQLSYEQYF,TGTGCCATTCAACCGGGACAGCTATCCTACGAGCAGTACTTC
many,NA,TRBV5-5,TRBJ2-2,CASSYSGRRGTGELFF,TGTGCCAGCAGCTACTCAGGGCGAAGGGGCACCGGGGAGCTGTTTTTT
few,TRBD2,TRBV19,TRBJ2-5,CASSILGREGETQYF,TGTGCCAGTAGTATCTTAGGGCGGGAGGGAGAGACCCAGTACTTC
many,NA,TRBV6-5,TRBJ2-3,CASSYFSQPLPTDTQYF,TGTGCCAGCAGTTACTTTAGTCAGCCCCTACCCACAGATACGCAGTATTTT
many,NA,TRBV11-1,TRBJ2-1,CASSLGGAPDEQFF,TGTGCCAGCAGCTTAGGGGGGGCCCCAGATGAGCAGTTCTTC
many,TRBD2,TRBV2,TRBJ2-3,CASSAGLAGTTDTQYF,TGTGCCAGCAGTGCCGGACTAGCGGGTACCACAGATACGCAGTATTTT
NA,NA,TRBV4-2,TRBJ1-1,CASSQDGGGWTEAFF,TGTGCCAGCAGCCAAGACGGAGGGGGATGGACTGAAGCTTTCTTT
many,NA,TRBV11-2,TRBJ1-1,CASSFPGITEAFF,TGTGCCAGCAGCTTCCCAGGGATTACTGAAGCTTTCTTT
many,NA,TRBV7-8,TRBJ2-3,CASSFYPGLINTDTQYF,TGTGCCAGCAGCTTTTACCCGGGACTTATTAACACAGATACGCAGTATTTT
many,TRBD1,TRBV12-3/TRBV12-4,TRBJ2-7,CASSRDRGQYEQYF,TGTGCCAGCAGCCGCGACAGGGGGCAATACGAGCAGTACTTC
many,TRBD2,TRBV10-3,TRBJ2-3,CAIAGGREDTQYF,TGTGCCATCGCAGGCGGGAGGGAGGATACGCAGTATTTT
many,NA,TRBV12-3/TRBV12-4,TRBJ1-3,CAGRSSGNTIYF,TGTGCCGGCAGGAGCTCTGGAAACACCATATATTTT
many,TRBD2,TRBV7-2,TRBJ2-5,CASRLAGGPETQYF,TGTGCCAGCAGGCTAGCGGGGGGGCCCGAGACCCAGTACTTC
many,NA,TRBV5-1,TRBJ1-2,CASSGRDGYTF,TGCGCCAGCAGCGGCAGGGATGGCTACACCTTC
many,TRBD1,TRBV5-1,TRBJ2-5,CASSLVLGTGGTQYF,TGCGCCAGCAGCTTGGTTCTCGGGACAGGAGGGACCCAGTACTTC
many,TRBD2,TRBV12-3/TRBV12-4,TRBJ2-3,CASSLREGADTQYF,TGTGCCAGCAGTTTGCGGGAGGGTGCAGATACGCAGTATTTT
many,TRBD1,TRBV7-9,TRBJ2-5,CASSLADRQETQYF,TGTGCCAGCAGCTTAGCGGACAGGCAAGAGACCCAGTACTTC
many,NA,TRBV20-1,TRBJ2-1,CSVHPSSNYNEQFF,TGCAGTGTTCATCCCTCTTCAAACTACAATGAGCAGTTCTTC
many,TRBD2,TRBV28,TRBJ2-3,CASRKRGRTDTQYF,TGTGCCAGCAGAAAGCGGGGGAGGACGGATACGCAGTATTTT
many,NA,TRBV7-7,TRBJ2-5,CASSLSRGRGFQETQYF,TGTGCCAGCAGCTTAAGTCGGGGAAGGGGATTTCAAGAGACCCAGTACTTC
many,TRBD2,TRBV18,TRBJ2-5,CASSPPNRASGSLRETQYF,TGTGCCAGCTCACCACCGAATCGCGCTAGCGGGAGTTTAAGAGAGACCCAGTACTTC
NA,TRBD2,TRBV15,TRBJ2-2,CATSRGRVKRDPANTGELFF,TGTGCCACCAGCAGAGGCCGGGTCAAGCGGGACCCCGCGAACACCGGGGAGCTGTTTTTT
NA,TRBD2,TRBV3-1,TRBJ2-1,CASSPGSSGTDEQFF,TGTGCCAGCAGCCCTGGATCTAGCGGGACTGATGAGCAGTTCTTC
few,TRBD2,TRBV6-1,TRBJ2-7,CASSKLAGDEQYF,TGTGCCAGCAGTAAACTAGCGGGGGACGAGCAGTACTTC
NA,TRBD2,TRBV7-2,TRBJ2-5,CAISNRESGGAKETQYF,TGTGCCATCAGCAATAGGGAAAGCGGGGGGGCAAAAGAGACCCAGTACTTC
many,NA,TRBV18,TRBJ2-5,CASSPGHQETQYF,TGTGCCAGCTCACCGGGACATCAAGAGACCCAGTACTTC
many,NA,TRBV27,TRBJ2-2,CASSFAGIGTGELFF,TGTGCCAGCAGTTTCGCAGGGATAGGCACCGGGGAGCTGTTTTTT
many,NA,TRBV16,TRBJ2-7,CASSQSQFYEQYF,TGTGCCAGCAGCCAGTCACAGTTCTACGAGCAGTACTTC
many,NA,TRBV20-1,TRBJ1-5,CSASRDTNQPQHF,TGCAGTGCTAGCCGGGACACCAATCAGCCCCAGCATTTT
many,NA,TRBV7-9,TRBJ1-5,CASSSGEYQPQHF,TGTGCCAGCAGCTCTGGAGAGTATCAGCCCCAGCATTTT
many,TRBD2,TRBV24-1,TRBJ2-7,CATSDRGRGYEQYF,TGTGCCACCAGTGATCGCGGGAGGGGATACGAGCAGTACTTC
NA,TRBD1,TRBV10-3,TRBJ2-5,CATPGAPKGKDRGETQYF,TGTGCCACCCCAGGGGCACCGAAGGGCAAGGACAGGGGAGAGACCCAGTACTTC
NA,NA,TRBV28,TRBJ2-2,CASSSPLGSGGTGELFF,TGTGCCAGCAGTTCCCCGCTAGGGAGTGGTGGCACCGGGGAGCTGTTTTTT
NA,NA,TRBV18,TRBJ2-2,CASSPSMNTGELFF,TGTGCCAGCTCACCGAGTATGAACACCGGGGAGCTGTTTTTT
few,TRBD2,TRBV5-5,TRBJ2-1,CASSIGLAGGRSEQFF,TGTGCCAGCAGCATTGGACTAGCGGGAGGAAGGAGTGAGCAGTTCTTC
many,NA,TRBV12-3/TRBV12-4,TRBJ2-3,CASSKGHGTDTQYF,TGTGCCAGCAGCAAGGGACACGGCACAGATACGCAGTATTTT
many,NA,TRBV7-9,TRBJ2-7,CASSLVLGTVDEQYF,TGTGCCAGCAGCTTAGTTTTGGGCACGGTCGACGAGCAGTACTTC
many,NA,TRBV28,TRBJ2-1,CASSPPDSGYNEQFF,TGTGCCAGCAGCCCCCCGGATAGCGGTTACAATGAGCAGTTCTTC
NA,NA,TRBV6-5,TRBJ2-1,CASSYRGHPYNEQFF,TGTGCCAGCAGTTACAGGGGACACCCATACAATGAGCAGTTCTTC